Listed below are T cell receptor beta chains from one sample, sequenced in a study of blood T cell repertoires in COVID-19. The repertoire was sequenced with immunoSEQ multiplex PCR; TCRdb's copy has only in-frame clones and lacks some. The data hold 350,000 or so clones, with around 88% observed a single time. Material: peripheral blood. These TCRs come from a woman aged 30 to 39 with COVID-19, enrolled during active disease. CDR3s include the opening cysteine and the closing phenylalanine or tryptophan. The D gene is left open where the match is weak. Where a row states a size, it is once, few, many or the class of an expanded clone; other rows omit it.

CDR3nt: TGTGCCACCAGTGATTCCAGGGAAGCGAGAGATACGCAGTATTTT
CDR3aa: CATSDSREARDTQYF
j_gene: TRBJ2-3
abundance: -
v_gene: TRBV24-1
d_gene: -

CDR3nt: TGCGCCAGCAGCCACCAAATCCGGGACAGGGGCTACTATGGCTACACCTTC
CDR3aa: CASSHQIRDRGYYGYTF
j_gene: TRBJ1-2
abundance: -
v_gene: TRBV4-1
d_gene: TRBD1

CDR3nt: TGTGCCAGCAGCTTAGTAACAGATACGCAGTATTTT
CDR3aa: CASSLVTDTQYF
j_gene: TRBJ2-3
abundance: -
v_gene: TRBV11-2
d_gene: -

CDR3nt: TGTGCCAGCAGCCAAGTTGGCCCCGATACGCAGTATTTT
CDR3aa: CASSQVGPDTQYF
j_gene: TRBJ2-3
abundance: -
v_gene: TRBV14
d_gene: -

CDR3nt: TGTGCCAGCAGCGCCCTTCAGGGGATTGGTGTCTATGGCTACACCTTC
CDR3aa: CASSALQGIGVYGYTF
j_gene: TRBJ1-2
abundance: -
v_gene: TRBV7-9
d_gene: -

CDR3nt: TGTGCCAGCAGCCAAGATCTCTGGCAAGACAATGAGCAGTTCTTC
CDR3aa: CASSQDLWQDNEQFF
j_gene: TRBJ2-1
abundance: -
v_gene: TRBV4-2
d_gene: -

CDR3nt: TGTGCCAGCAACCAGAGCAATCAGCCCCAGCATTTT
CDR3aa: CASNQSNQPQHF
j_gene: TRBJ1-5
abundance: -
v_gene: TRBV6-5
d_gene: -

CDR3nt: TGTGCTAGTGGACCAAACACATTGGCAGATACGCAGTATTTT
CDR3aa: CASGPNTLADTQYF
j_gene: TRBJ2-3
abundance: -
v_gene: TRBV12-5
d_gene: -

CDR3nt: TGCGCCAGCAGTCAATCAGATCCCGACAGGGGCCGTGGCTACACCTTC
CDR3aa: CASSQSDPDRGRGYTF
j_gene: TRBJ1-2
abundance: -
v_gene: TRBV23-1
d_gene: TRBD1

CDR3nt: TGTGCCAGCGGGACTAGCACAGATACGCAGTATTTT
CDR3aa: CASGTSTDTQYF
j_gene: TRBJ2-3
abundance: -
v_gene: TRBV11-3
d_gene: -

CDR3nt: TGTGCCAGCACCTCTAGCGCAGATACGCAGTATTTT
CDR3aa: CASTSSADTQYF
j_gene: TRBJ2-3
abundance: -
v_gene: TRBV11-3
d_gene: -

CDR3nt: TGTGCCAGCAGCCGGACAGAACAAGAGACCCAGTACTTC
CDR3aa: CASSRTEQETQYF
j_gene: TRBJ2-5
abundance: -
v_gene: TRBV6-5
d_gene: -

CDR3nt: TGTGCCAGCACTTTGGGGACAGGGGGCTGGCAGCCCCAGCATTTT
CDR3aa: CASTLGTGGWQPQHF
j_gene: TRBJ1-5
abundance: -
v_gene: TRBV2
d_gene: TRBD1

CDR3nt: TGTGCCAGCAGCCAGGGACATCGGAATTCACCCCTCCACTTT
CDR3aa: CASSQGHRNSPLHF
j_gene: TRBJ1-6
abundance: -
v_gene: TRBV3-1/TRBV3-2
d_gene: -

CDR3nt: TGTGCCAGCAGCTTAACAGGTGGCTACACCTTC
CDR3aa: CASSLTGGYTF
j_gene: TRBJ1-2
abundance: -
v_gene: TRBV7-9
d_gene: -

CDR3nt: TGTGCCAGCAGCTTAAGTAGGGGCGATGGCTACACCTTC
CDR3aa: CASSLSRGDGYTF
j_gene: TRBJ1-2
abundance: -
v_gene: TRBV7-2
d_gene: -

CDR3nt: TGTGCCAGTAGTGGACAACTACACACTGAAGCTTTCTTT
CDR3aa: CASSGQLHTEAFF
j_gene: TRBJ1-1
abundance: -
v_gene: TRBV19
d_gene: -

CDR3nt: TGTGCCAGCAGCTTGGTTAGCGGGGAGGATACGCAGTATTTT
CDR3aa: CASSLVSGEDTQYF
j_gene: TRBJ2-3
abundance: -
v_gene: TRBV5-6
d_gene: TRBD2

CDR3nt: TGTGCCAGTACTCCGAACCGGGGGGCTAATCAGCCCCAGCATTTT
CDR3aa: CASTPNRGANQPQHF
j_gene: TRBJ1-5
abundance: -
v_gene: TRBV19
d_gene: -

CDR3nt: TGTGCCACCTCACCGGACAGGGGAGGGTTCTATGGCTACACCTTC
CDR3aa: CATSPDRGGFYGYTF
j_gene: TRBJ1-2
abundance: -
v_gene: TRBV28
d_gene: TRBD1

CDR3nt: TGTGCCAGTAGTATCGAGGTAGATACGCAGTATTTT
CDR3aa: CASSIEVDTQYF
j_gene: TRBJ2-3
abundance: few
v_gene: TRBV19
d_gene: -

CDR3nt: TGTGCCAGCAGCGCCTACAGGGGCTTTGGGGCCAACGTCCTGACTTTC
CDR3aa: CASSAYRGFGANVLTF
j_gene: TRBJ2-6
abundance: -
v_gene: TRBV5-5
d_gene: TRBD1

CDR3nt: TGCGCCAGCAGCCAAGGTCCGAGCAGCAATCAGCCCCAGCATTTT
CDR3aa: CASSQGPSSNQPQHF
j_gene: TRBJ1-5
abundance: -
v_gene: TRBV4-1
d_gene: -

CDR3nt: TGTGCCAGCAGCCCTTTCCTAGCGGGGGGCACAGATACGCAGTATTTT
CDR3aa: CASSPFLAGGTDTQYF
j_gene: TRBJ2-3
abundance: -
v_gene: TRBV3-1/TRBV3-2
d_gene: TRBD2

CDR3nt: TGTGCCAGCAGCCTCGGTCGGGATGGCTACACCTTC
CDR3aa: CASSLGRDGYTF
j_gene: TRBJ1-2
abundance: -
v_gene: TRBV3-1/TRBV3-2
d_gene: -

CDR3nt: TGTGCCACCGGGAGGTCCATGAACACTGAAGCTTTCTTT
CDR3aa: CATGRSMNTEAFF
j_gene: TRBJ1-1
abundance: -
v_gene: TRBV6-5
d_gene: -

CDR3nt: TGTGCCAGCAGCGATGGGAGTAGCTGGTCTGGAAACACCATATATTTT
CDR3aa: CASSDGSSWSGNTIYF
j_gene: TRBJ1-3
abundance: -
v_gene: TRBV9
d_gene: -

CDR3nt: TGTGCCAGCAGGTCCGTGGAAGTTGGGAGCGATACGCAGTATTTT
CDR3aa: CASRSVEVGSDTQYF
j_gene: TRBJ2-3
abundance: -
v_gene: TRBV4-2
d_gene: -

CDR3nt: TGTGCCAGCAGCTTGGAGGGGCCCACAGATACGCAGTATTTT
CDR3aa: CASSLEGPTDTQYF
j_gene: TRBJ2-3
abundance: -
v_gene: TRBV5-4
d_gene: -

CDR3nt: TGTGCCAGTAGTCCCTCCCAGGGGGGCTGGGATGGCTACACCTTC
CDR3aa: CASSPSQGGWDGYTF
j_gene: TRBJ1-2
abundance: -
v_gene: TRBV19
d_gene: TRBD1

CDR3nt: TGCGCCAGCAGCTTGGCGGGAGAGCAGTTCTTC
CDR3aa: CASSLAGEQFF
j_gene: TRBJ2-1
abundance: -
v_gene: TRBV5-1
d_gene: -

CDR3nt: TGTGCCAGCAGCTTGGTGCAGGGCAGTGTTCAAACGGAGCAGTTCTTC
CDR3aa: CASSLVQGSVQTEQFF
j_gene: TRBJ2-1
abundance: -
v_gene: TRBV5-5
d_gene: -

CDR3nt: TGTGCCAGCAGCGTGTCGTTAGGGGCTCGTGCTGAAGCTTTCTTT
CDR3aa: CASSVSLGARAEAFF
j_gene: TRBJ1-1
abundance: -
v_gene: TRBV9
d_gene: -

CDR3nt: TGTGCCATCAGTGAGTCTTGGAGTGAAGAGACCCAGTACTTC
CDR3aa: CAISESWSEETQYF
j_gene: TRBJ2-5
abundance: -
v_gene: TRBV10-3
d_gene: -

CDR3nt: TGTGCCAGCAGCGTGGGAGGGGCGAACACTGAAGCTTTCTTT
CDR3aa: CASSVGGANTEAFF
j_gene: TRBJ1-1
abundance: -
v_gene: TRBV2
d_gene: -

CDR3nt: TGTGCCAGCAGTTACCGGGGGGGTCAAACTGAAGCTTTCTTT
CDR3aa: CASSYRGGQTEAFF
j_gene: TRBJ1-1
abundance: -
v_gene: TRBV6-5
d_gene: -

CDR3nt: TGTGCCAGCAGCGTCTTACCACAGGGGGCTGAAGCTTTCTTT
CDR3aa: CASSVLPQGAEAFF
j_gene: TRBJ1-1
abundance: -
v_gene: TRBV2
d_gene: TRBD1

CDR3nt: TGTGCCAGCAGTGTATCGGGGGGGTACACCGGGGAGCTGTTTTTT
CDR3aa: CASSVSGGYTGELFF
j_gene: TRBJ2-2
abundance: -
v_gene: TRBV2
d_gene: TRBD2

CDR3nt: TGTGCCACCATACCCCCGGGACAGGTCTATGGCTACACCTTC
CDR3aa: CATIPPGQVYGYTF
j_gene: TRBJ1-2
abundance: -
v_gene: TRBV19
d_gene: TRBD1

CDR3nt: TGTGCCAGCAGAGGGACAGGAGGAGGAAACACCATATATTTT
CDR3aa: CASRGTGGGNTIYF
j_gene: TRBJ1-3
abundance: -
v_gene: TRBV2
d_gene: TRBD1

CDR3nt: TGTGCCAGCGGAAATACAGGGGTCTCTGGGGCCAACGTCCTGACTTTC
CDR3aa: CASGNTGVSGANVLTF
j_gene: TRBJ2-6
abundance: -
v_gene: TRBV27
d_gene: TRBD1

CDR3nt: TGTGCCAGCAGCTTAAGCGAGACTGAAGCTTTCTTT
CDR3aa: CASSLSETEAFF
j_gene: TRBJ1-1
abundance: -
v_gene: TRBV11-2
d_gene: -

CDR3nt: TGTGCCAGCAGCTTGGGGGGGGACTACAATGAGCAGTTCTTC
CDR3aa: CASSLGGDYNEQFF
j_gene: TRBJ2-1
abundance: once
v_gene: TRBV11-3
d_gene: TRBD2

CDR3nt: TGTGCCAGCAGCCAAGGGACAGGATGGATCGGCTACACCTTC
CDR3aa: CASSQGTGWIGYTF
j_gene: TRBJ1-2
abundance: -
v_gene: TRBV4-2
d_gene: TRBD1

CDR3nt: TGTGCCAGTATCCGGACAGCGGGGGAAAAACTGTTTTTT
CDR3aa: CASIRTAGEKLFF
j_gene: TRBJ1-4
abundance: -
v_gene: TRBV19
d_gene: -

CDR3nt: TGCAGCGTTGTAGGGGACAGGGGAGGAGATACGCAGTATTTT
CDR3aa: CSVVGDRGGDTQYF
j_gene: TRBJ2-3
abundance: few
v_gene: TRBV29-1
d_gene: TRBD1

CDR3nt: TGCGCCAGCAGCTCGACGGGACAGGGAGGTGAAAAACTGTTTTTT
CDR3aa: CASSSTGQGGEKLFF
j_gene: TRBJ1-4
abundance: -
v_gene: TRBV5-1
d_gene: TRBD1

CDR3nt: TGCGCCAGCAGCCAAGGTCTCGCCGGACTCGCGAATTCACCCCTCCACTTT
CDR3aa: CASSQGLAGLANSPLHF
j_gene: TRBJ1-6
abundance: -
v_gene: TRBV4-1
d_gene: -

CDR3nt: TGTGCCAGCAGCCGCGAGGGAACCAACTATGGCTACACCTTC
CDR3aa: CASSREGTNYGYTF
j_gene: TRBJ1-2
abundance: -
v_gene: TRBV5-5
d_gene: -

CDR3nt: TGTGCCAGCAGCCGGGGTGGTTGGGGAGATACGCAGTATTTT
CDR3aa: CASSRGGWGDTQYF
j_gene: TRBJ2-3
abundance: -
v_gene: TRBV2
d_gene: -

CDR3nt: TGTGCCAGCTCAGCAGGAAACTACGAGCAGTACTTC
CDR3aa: CASSAGNYEQYF
j_gene: TRBJ2-7
abundance: once
v_gene: TRBV18
d_gene: -

CDR3nt: TGTGCCAGTAGCCAAGGACAGGGCCGTGGCTACACCTTC
CDR3aa: CASSQGQGRGYTF
j_gene: TRBJ1-2
abundance: -
v_gene: TRBV19
d_gene: TRBD1

CDR3nt: TGTGCCTGGAGTGTAACCCGGACAGGGAAAAATGGCTACACCTTC
CDR3aa: CAWSVTRTGKNGYTF
j_gene: TRBJ1-2
abundance: once
v_gene: TRBV30
d_gene: TRBD1

CDR3nt: TGTGCCCTTAGCGGGGGCTCAAACACCGGGGAGCTGTTTTTT
CDR3aa: CALSGGSNTGELFF
j_gene: TRBJ2-2
abundance: -
v_gene: TRBV7-7
d_gene: TRBD2

CDR3nt: TGTGCCAGCAGCTTAGCAGGAGAAGCTTTCTTT
CDR3aa: CASSLAGEAFF
j_gene: TRBJ1-1
abundance: few
v_gene: TRBV11-2
d_gene: -